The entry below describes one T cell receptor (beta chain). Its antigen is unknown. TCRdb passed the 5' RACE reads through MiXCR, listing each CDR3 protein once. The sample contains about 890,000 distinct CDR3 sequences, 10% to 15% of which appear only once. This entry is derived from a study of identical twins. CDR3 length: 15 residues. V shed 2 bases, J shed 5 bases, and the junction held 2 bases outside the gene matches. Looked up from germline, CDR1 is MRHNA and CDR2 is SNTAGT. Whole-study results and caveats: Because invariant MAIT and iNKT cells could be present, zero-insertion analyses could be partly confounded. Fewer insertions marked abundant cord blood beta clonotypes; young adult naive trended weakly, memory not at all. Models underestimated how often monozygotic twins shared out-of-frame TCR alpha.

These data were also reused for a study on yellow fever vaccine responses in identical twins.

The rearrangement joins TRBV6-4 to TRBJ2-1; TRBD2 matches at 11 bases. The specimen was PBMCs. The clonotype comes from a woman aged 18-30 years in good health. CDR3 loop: CASSDGTSGNNEQFF. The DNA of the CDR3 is TGTGCCAGCAGTGACGGGACTAGCGGTAACAATGAGCAGTTCTTC.